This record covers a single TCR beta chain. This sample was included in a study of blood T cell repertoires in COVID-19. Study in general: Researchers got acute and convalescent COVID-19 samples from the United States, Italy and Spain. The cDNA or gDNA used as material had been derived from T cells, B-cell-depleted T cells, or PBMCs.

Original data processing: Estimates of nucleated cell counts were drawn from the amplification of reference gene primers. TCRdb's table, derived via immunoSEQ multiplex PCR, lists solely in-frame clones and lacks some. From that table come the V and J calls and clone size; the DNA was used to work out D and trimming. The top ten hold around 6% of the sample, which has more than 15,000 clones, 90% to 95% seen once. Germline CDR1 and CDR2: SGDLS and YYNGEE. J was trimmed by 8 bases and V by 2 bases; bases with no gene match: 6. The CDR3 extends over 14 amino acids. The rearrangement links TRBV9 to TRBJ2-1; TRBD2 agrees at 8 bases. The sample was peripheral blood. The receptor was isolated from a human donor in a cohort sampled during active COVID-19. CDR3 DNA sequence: TGTGCCAGCAGCGTTGGACTAGCTCGGGATGAGCAGTTCTTC. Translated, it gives CASSVGLARDEQFF. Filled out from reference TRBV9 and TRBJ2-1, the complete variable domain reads DSGVTQTPKHLITATGQRVTLRCSPRSGDLSVYWYQQSLDQGLQFLIQYYNGEERAKGNILERFSAQQFPDLHSELNLSSLELGDSALYFCASSVGLARDEQFFGPGTRLTVL.